Shown below are 8 T cell receptor beta chains from a single sample sequenced in a study of shared clonotypes between healthy human individuals (dated by TCRdb to between 2020 and 2021). Library preparation used the immunoSEQ multiplex PCR assay. Here the immuneACCESS table is served through TCRdb, limited to in-frame sequences with V and J called. Missing clones are a known gap in these copies; in checked studies unresolved V genes cover under half, and the rest lacks a known reason. Counted in this sample were 520,000 or so clones; 79% of them appeared once. The ten largest clones take up approximately 12% of the sample. Sequencing was performed on PBMCs. The receptors originated from a woman aged 40 to 55 in good health. Some clones in this sample may be carry-over from other donors' samples.

This chain uses TRBV4-2 with TRBJ1-2; 7 bases match TRBD1. CDR3 length: 14 amino acids. J was trimmed by 4 bases and V by 4 bases; bases with no gene match: 6. Germline V gene lookup returns CDR1 LGHNA and CDR2 YNFKEQ. The CDR3: CASSPKGDSYGYTF. CDR3 DNA: TGTGCCAGCAGCCCGAAGGGGGACAGCTATGGCTACACCTTC.

V is TRBV4-1 and J is TRBJ2-5, with 13 bases that match TRBD2. V was clipped by 3 bases and J by 2 bases; unmatched bases: 9. CDR1 and CDR2 from the germline V gene are MGHRA and YSYEKL. This CDR3 has 18 residues. The CDR3 DNA is TGCGCCAGCAGCCATCCCGGACTAGCGGGAGTGTGGCAAGAGACCCAGTACTTC. Amino acids: CASSHPGLAGVWQETQYF.

This clone was seen a single time. J is TRBJ2-7 and V is TRBV18, with D tentatively TRBD1 (6 bases). This CDR3 is 15 amino acids long. Germline values: CDR1 KGHSH, CDR2 LQKENI. The V end lost 5 bases, the J end lost 2 bases, and 16 bases lay between the germline ends. CDR3 residues: CASSTSSDRTYEQYF. The DNA for the CDR3 is TGTGCCAGCTCAACAAGCTCGGACAGAACCTACGAGCAGTACTTC. The variable domain in full, completed from reference TRBV18 and TRBJ2-7, reads NAGVMQNPRHLVRRRGQEARLRCSPMKGHSHVYWYRQLPEEGLKFMVYLQKENIIDESGMPKERFSAEFPKEGPSILRIQQVVRGDSAAYFCASSTSSDRTYEQYFGPGTRLTVT.

This clone appeared a few times. The rearrangement links TRBV4-2 to TRBJ2-1; no definite D call. Germline assignment: CDR1 LGHNA and CDR2 YNFKEQ. V lost 4 bases and J 9 bases, leaving 19 bases between the germline ends. The length of the CDR3 is 15 residues. In nucleotides, the CDR3 is TGTGCCAGCAGCCGACCCGAAGAGACGGCGGTTGAGCAGTTCTTC. Its protein is CASSRPEETAVEQFF.

Many counts were recorded for this clone. The rearrangement uses TRBV11-3 and TRBJ2-1; either TRBD1 or TRBD2 may supply D (5 bases each). CDR1 and CDR2 from the germline V gene are SGHNT and YENEEA. The CDR3 totals 17 residues. Trimming pared 5 bases from V and 4 bases from J, leaving 21 bases between. CDR3 sequence: CASSPSPGTGGYNEQFF. CDR3 DNA sequence: TGTGCCAGCAGCCCGTCACCTGGGACCGGCGGATACAATGAGCAGTTCTTC.

This clone showed up just a few times. The chain recombines TRBV30 with TRBJ1-4; D uncertain. Between the trimmed V and J ends, which lost 1 base and 13 bases, there was a span of 10 bases. Germline V gene data show CDR1 as GTSNPN and CDR2 as SVGIG (reference sequence). CDR3 length: 11 residues. CDR3 nucleotide sequence: TGTGCCTGGAGTGCAAGGGAGCGACTGTTTTTT. Its protein product is CAWSARERLFF.

The chain recombines TRBV5-1 with TRBJ1-4; D is ambiguous. This CDR3 region has 16 residues. Germline V lookup: CDR1 SGHRS, CDR2 YFSETQ. The germline V and J ends were trimmed by 0 bases and 5 bases, with 14 bases remaining between them. The CDR3: CASSLVMAEANEKLFF. CDR3 bases: TGCGCCAGCAGCTTGGTTATGGCAGAAGCAAATGAAAAACTGTTTTTT.

The DNA for the CDR3 is TGTGCCAGCAGTGAAGGCGGGGGACTGCTGCAGTTCTTC. Translating gives CASSEGGGLLQFF. The gene calls are TRBV25-1 and TRBJ2-1; TRBD2 aligns across 7 bases. The V gene's germline CDR1 is MGHDK and CDR2 SYGVNS. V dropped 2 bases and J dropped 12; count of bases not matched to a gene: 7. CDR3 length: 13 residues.